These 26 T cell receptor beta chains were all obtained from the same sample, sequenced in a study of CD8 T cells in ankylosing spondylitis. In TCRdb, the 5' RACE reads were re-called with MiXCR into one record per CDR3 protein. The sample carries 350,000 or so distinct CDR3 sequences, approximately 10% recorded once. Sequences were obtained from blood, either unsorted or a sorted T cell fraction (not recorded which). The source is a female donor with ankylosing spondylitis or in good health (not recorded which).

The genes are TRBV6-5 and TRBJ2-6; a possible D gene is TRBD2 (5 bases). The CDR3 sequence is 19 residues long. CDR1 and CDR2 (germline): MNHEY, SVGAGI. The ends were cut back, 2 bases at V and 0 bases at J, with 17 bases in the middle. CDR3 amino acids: CASSYGWEQLRSGANVLTF. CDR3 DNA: TGTGCCAGCAGTTACGGATGGGAGCAGCTCCGCTCTGGGGCCAACGTCCTGACTTTC.

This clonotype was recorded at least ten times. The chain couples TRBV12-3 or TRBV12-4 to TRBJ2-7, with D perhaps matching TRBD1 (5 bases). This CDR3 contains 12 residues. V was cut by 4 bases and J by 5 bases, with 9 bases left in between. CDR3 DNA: TGTGCCAGCAGTTATCAGGGAAACGAGCAGTACTTC. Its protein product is CASSYQGNEQYF.

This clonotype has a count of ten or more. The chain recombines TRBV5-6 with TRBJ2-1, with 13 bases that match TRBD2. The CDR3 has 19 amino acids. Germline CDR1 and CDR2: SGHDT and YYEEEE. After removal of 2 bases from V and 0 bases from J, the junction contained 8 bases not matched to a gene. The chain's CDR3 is CASSFSGTSGKSSYNEQFF. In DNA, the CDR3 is TGTGCCAGCAGCTTCTCCGGGACTAGCGGGAAAAGCTCCTACAATGAGCAGTTCTTC. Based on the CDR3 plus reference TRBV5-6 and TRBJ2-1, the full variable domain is DAGVTQSPTHLIKTRGQQVTLRCSPKSGHDTVSWYQQALGQGPQFIFQYYEEEERQRGNFPDRFSGHQFPNYSSELNVNALLLGDSALYLCASSFSGTSGKSSYNEQFFGPGTRLTVL.

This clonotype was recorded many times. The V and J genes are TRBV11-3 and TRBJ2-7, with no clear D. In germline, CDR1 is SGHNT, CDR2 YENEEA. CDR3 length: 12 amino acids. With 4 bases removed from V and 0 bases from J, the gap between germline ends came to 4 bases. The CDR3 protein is CASSSLSYEQYF. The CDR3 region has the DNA TGTGCCAGCAGCTCCCTCTCCTACGAGCAGTACTTC.

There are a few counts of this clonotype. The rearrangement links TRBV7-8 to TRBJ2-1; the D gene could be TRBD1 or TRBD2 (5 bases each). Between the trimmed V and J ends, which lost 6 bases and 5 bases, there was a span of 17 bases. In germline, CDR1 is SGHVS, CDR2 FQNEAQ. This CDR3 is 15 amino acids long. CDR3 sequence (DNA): TGTGCCAGCAGTTTACCGGGACCAAAGAACAATGAGCAGTTCTTC. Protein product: CASSLPGPKNNEQFF.

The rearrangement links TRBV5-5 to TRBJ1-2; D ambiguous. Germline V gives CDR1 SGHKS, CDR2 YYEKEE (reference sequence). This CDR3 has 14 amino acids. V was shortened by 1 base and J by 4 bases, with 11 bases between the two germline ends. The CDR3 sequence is CASSLNYGSYGYTF. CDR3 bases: TGTGCCAGCAGCTTGAATTATGGATCCTATGGCTACACCTTC.

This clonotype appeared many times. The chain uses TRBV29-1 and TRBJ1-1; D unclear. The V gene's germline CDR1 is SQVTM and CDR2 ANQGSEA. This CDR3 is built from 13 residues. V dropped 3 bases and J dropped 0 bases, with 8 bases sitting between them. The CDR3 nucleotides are TGCAGCGTTGACGGGCGGATGAACACTGAAGCTTTCTTT. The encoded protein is CSVDGRMNTEAFF.

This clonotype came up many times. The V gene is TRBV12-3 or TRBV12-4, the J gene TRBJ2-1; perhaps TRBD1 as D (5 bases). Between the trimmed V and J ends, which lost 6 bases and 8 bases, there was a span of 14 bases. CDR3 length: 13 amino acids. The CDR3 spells CASRGDSYDEQFF. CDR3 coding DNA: TGTGCCAGCAGAGGGGATAGCTATGATGAGCAGTTCTTC.

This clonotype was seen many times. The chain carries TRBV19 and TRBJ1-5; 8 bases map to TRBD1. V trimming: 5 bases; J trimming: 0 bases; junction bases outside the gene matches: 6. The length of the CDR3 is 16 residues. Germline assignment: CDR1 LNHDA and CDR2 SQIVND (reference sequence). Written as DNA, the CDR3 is TGTGCCAGTAGTGTCGGGACAGGTTATAGCAATCAGCCCCAGCATTTT. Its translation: CASSVGTGYSNQPQHF.

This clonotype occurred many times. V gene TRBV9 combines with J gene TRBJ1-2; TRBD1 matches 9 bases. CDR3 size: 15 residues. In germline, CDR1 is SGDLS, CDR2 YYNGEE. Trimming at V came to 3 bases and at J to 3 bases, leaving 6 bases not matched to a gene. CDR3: CASSENRGQDYGYTF. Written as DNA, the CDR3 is TGTGCCAGCAGCGAGAACAGGGGGCAGGACTATGGCTACACCTTC.

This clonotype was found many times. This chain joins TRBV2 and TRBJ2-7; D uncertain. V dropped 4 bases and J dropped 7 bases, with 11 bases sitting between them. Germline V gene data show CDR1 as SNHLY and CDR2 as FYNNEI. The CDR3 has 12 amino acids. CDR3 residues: CASSGSEGEQYF. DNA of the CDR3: TGTGCCAGCAGTGGGTCAGAAGGGGAGCAGTACTTC.

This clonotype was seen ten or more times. This CDR3 is CASSSERTGELFF. In DNA form, the CDR3 reads TGTGCCAGCAGTTCAGAACGTACCGGGGAGCTGTTTTTT. This chain uses TRBV6-2 or TRBV6-3 with TRBJ2-2; D remains unclear. Looked up from germline, CDR1 is MNHEY and CDR2 is SVGEGT. The ends were cut back, 4 bases at V and 5 bases at J, with 8 bases in the middle. The CDR3 covers 13 residues.

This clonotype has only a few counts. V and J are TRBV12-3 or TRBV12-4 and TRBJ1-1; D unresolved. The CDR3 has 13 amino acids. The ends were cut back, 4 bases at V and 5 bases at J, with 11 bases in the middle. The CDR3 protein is CASSWGSRTEAFF. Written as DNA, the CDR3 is TGTGCCAGCAGTTGGGGTTCCAGGACTGAAGCTTTCTTT.

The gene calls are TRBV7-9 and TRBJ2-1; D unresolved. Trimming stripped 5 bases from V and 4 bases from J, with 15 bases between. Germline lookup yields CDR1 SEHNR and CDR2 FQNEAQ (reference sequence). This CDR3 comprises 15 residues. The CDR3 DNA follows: TGTGCCAGCAGCCCGTTAACCGACCTATACAATGAGCAGTTCTTC. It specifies CASSPLTDLYNEQFF.

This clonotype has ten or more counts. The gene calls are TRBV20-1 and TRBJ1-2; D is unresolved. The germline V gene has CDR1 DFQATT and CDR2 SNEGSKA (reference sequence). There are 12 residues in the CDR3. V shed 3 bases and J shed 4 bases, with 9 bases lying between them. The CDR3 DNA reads TGCAGTGCTAGCGGGGTGTCCTATGGCTACACCTTC. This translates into CSASGVSYGYTF.

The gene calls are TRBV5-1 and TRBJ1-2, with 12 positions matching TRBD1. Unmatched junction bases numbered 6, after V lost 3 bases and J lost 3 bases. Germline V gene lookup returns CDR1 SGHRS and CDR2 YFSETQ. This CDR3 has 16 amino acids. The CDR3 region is CASSSWGTGGDYGYTF. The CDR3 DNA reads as TGCGCCAGCAGCTCCTGGGGGACAGGGGGCGACTATGGCTACACCTTC.

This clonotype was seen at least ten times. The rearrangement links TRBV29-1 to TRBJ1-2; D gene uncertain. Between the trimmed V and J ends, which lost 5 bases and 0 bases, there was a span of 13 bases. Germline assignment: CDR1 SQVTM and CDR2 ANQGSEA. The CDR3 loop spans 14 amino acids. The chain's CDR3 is CSVPSGGPNYGYTF. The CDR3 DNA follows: TGCAGCGTTCCGTCCGGAGGGCCTAACTATGGCTACACCTTC.

CDR3 DNA sequence: TGCGCCAGCAGCTTGGAGGGCCAGCGGGGCTCCTACGAGCAGTACTTC. This gives the protein CASSLEGQRGSYEQYF. The rearrangement joins TRBV5-1 to TRBJ2-7; 7 nucleotides align to TRBD2. Germline values: CDR1 SGHRS, CDR2 YFSETQ. Unmatched junction bases numbered 6, after V lost 0 bases and J lost 0 bases. This CDR3 contains 16 residues.

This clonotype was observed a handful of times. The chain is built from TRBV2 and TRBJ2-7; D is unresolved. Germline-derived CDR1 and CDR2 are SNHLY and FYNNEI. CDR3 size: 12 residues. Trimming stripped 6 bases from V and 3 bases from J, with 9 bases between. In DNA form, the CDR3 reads TGTGCCAGCAGCCCCATGAACTACGAGCAGTACTTC. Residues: CASSPMNYEQYF.

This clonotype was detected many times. In DNA, the CDR3 is TGTGCCAGCAGCTTAGCCGGACAAGGGTTCCAAGAGACCCAGTACTTC. Its translation: CASSLAGQGFQETQYF. The chain carries TRBV7-2 and TRBJ2-5, with a weak D call TRBD1 (5 bases). Deletions cut 0 bases from V and 1 base from J, with 12 bases between. The CDR3 extends over 16 amino acids. CDR1 and CDR2 (germline): SGHTA, FQGNSA.

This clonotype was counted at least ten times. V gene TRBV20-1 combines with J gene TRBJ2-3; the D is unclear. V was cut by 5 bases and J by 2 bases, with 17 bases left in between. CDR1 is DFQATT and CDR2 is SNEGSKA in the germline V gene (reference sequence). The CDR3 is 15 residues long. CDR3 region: CSARPQWALTDTQYF. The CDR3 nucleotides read TGCAGTGCTCGCCCCCAATGGGCACTCACAGATACGCAGTATTTT.

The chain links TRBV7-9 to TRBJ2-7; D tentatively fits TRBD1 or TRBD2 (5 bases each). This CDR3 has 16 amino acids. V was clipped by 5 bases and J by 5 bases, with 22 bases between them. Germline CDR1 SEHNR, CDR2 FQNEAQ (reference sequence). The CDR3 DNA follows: TGTGCCAGCAGCGTTACTTTTGGGACGGAGGTCGACGAGCAGTACTTC. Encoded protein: CASSVTFGTEVDEQYF.

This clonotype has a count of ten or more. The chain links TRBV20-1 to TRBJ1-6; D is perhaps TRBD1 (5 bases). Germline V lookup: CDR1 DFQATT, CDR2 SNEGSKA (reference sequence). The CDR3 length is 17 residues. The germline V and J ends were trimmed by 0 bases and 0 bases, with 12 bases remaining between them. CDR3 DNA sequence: TGCAGTGCTAGAGATCCAGGGACCTCCTCCTATAATTCACCCCTCCACTTT. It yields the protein CSARDPGTSSYNSPLHF.

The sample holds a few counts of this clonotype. The CDR3 nucleotides read TGCGCCAGCAGCCAAGAAGCCGGGGTTAACAATTCACCCCTCCACTTT. Residues: CASSQEAGVNNSPLHF. The J gene is TRBJ1-6, the V gene TRBV4-1; D is unresolved. V was trimmed by 0 bases and J by 7 bases, leaving 13 bases between them. The CDR3 runs to 16 residues. Germline V gene data show CDR1 as MGHRA and CDR2 as YSYEKL.

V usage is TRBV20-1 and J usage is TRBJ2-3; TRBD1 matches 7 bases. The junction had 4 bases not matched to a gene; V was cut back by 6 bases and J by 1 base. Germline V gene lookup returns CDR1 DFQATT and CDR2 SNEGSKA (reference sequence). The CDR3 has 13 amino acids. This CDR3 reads CSATGDGTDTQYF. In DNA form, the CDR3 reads TGCAGTGCCACAGGGGATGGCACAGATACGCAGTATTTT.

The CDR3 is CASKPGGQSNTEAFF. As DNA, the CDR3 is TGTGCCAGCAAACCAGGAGGGCAGTCGAACACTGAAGCTTTCTTT. The chain recombines TRBV19 with TRBJ1-1, with D unresolved. This CDR3 has 15 residues. V was pared by 9 bases and J by 1 base, with 18 bases between. The germline V gene has CDR1 LNHDA and CDR2 SQIVND (reference sequence). The variable domain in full, completed from reference TRBV19 and TRBJ1-1, reads DGGITQSPKYLFRKEGQNVTLSCEQNLNHDAMYWYRQDPGQGLRLIYYSQIVNDFQKGDIAEGYSVSREKKESFPLTVTSAQKNPTAFYLCASKPGGQSNTEAFFGQGTRLTVV.